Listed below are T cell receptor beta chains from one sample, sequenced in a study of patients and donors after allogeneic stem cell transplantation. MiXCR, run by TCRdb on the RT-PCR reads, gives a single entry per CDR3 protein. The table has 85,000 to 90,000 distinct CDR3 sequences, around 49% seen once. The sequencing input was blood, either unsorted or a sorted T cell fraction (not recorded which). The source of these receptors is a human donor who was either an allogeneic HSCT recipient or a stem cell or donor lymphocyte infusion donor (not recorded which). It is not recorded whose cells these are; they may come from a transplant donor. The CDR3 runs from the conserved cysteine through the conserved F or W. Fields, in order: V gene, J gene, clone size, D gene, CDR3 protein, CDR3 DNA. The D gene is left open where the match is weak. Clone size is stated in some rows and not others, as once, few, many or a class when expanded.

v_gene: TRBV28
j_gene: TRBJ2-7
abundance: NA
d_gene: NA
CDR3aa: CASSSLDSVREQYF
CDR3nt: TGTGCCAGCAGTTCGCTCGACTCGGTTCGCGAGCAGTACTTC

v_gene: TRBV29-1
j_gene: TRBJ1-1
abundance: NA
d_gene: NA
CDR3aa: CSASMLNTEAFF
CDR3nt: TGCAGCGCCAGTATGTTGAACACTGAAGCTTTCTTT

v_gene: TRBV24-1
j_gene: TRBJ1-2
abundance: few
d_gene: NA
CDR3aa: CATSDRGYGYTF
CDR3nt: TGTGCCACCAGTGACAGGGGCTATGGCTACACCTTC

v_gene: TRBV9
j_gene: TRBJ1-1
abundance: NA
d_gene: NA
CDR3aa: CASSRKENTEAFF
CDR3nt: TGTGCCAGCAGCAGGAAGGAGAACACTGAAGCTTTCTTT

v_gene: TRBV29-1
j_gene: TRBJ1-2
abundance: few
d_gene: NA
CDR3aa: CSVESGVGNYGYTF
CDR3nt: TGCAGCGTTGAGAGTGGAGTGGGAAACTATGGCTACACCTTC

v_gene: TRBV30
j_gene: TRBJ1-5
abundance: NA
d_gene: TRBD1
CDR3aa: CAWSVDRVPGGNQPQHF
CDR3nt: TGTGCCTGGAGTGTAGACAGGGTTCCTGGGGGCAATCAGCCCCAGCATTTT

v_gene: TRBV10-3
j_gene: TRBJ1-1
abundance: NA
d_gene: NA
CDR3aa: CAISDPRRVRDTEAFF
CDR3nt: TGTGCCATCAGTGACCCCCGACGGGTGAGAGACACTGAAGCTTTCTTT

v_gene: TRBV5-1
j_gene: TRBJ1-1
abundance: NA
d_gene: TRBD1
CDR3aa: CASSLGLGGAAEAFF
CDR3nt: TGCGCCAGCAGCCTGGGTTTAGGGGGCGCAGCTGAAGCTTTCTTT

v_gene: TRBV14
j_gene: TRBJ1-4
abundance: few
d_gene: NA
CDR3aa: CASSQDMGGYEKLFF
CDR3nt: TGTGCCAGCAGCCAAGATATGGGGGGCTATGAAAAACTGTTTTTT

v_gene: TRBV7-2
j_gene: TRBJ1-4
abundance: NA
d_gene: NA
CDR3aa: CASSIRPVDEKLFF
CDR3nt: TGTGCCAGCAGCATCAGACCCGTGGATGAAAAACTGTTTTTT

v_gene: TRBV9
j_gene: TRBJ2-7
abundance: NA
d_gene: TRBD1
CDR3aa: CASPKDRGNEQYF
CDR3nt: TGTGCCAGCCCAAAGGACAGGGGGAACGAGCAGTACTTC

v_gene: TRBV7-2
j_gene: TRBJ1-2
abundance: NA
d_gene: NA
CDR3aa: CASSLAQGNNYGYTF
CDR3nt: TGTGCCAGCAGCCTCGCACAGGGTAATAACTATGGCTACACCTTC

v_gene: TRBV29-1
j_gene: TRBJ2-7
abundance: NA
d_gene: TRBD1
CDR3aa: CSVGDRSYEQYF
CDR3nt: TGCAGCGTCGGGGACAGGAGCTACGAGCAGTACTTC

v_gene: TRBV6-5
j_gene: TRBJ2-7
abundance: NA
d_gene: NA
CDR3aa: CASSYSRSGSYEQYF
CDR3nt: TGTGCCAGCAGTTACTCCCGGTCAGGAAGCTACGAGCAGTACTTC

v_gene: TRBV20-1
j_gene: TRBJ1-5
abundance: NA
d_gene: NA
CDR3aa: CSARSRVPNQPQHF
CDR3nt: TGCAGTGCTAGGAGCAGGGTACCCAATCAGCCCCAGCATTTT

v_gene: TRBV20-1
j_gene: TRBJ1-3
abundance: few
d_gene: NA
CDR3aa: CSASRSSGNTIYF
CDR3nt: TGCAGTGCTAGCCGCAGCTCTGGAAACACCATATATTTT

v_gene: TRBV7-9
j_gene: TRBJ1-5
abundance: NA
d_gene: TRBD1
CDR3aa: CASSFSPTGASNQPQHF
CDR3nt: TGTGCCAGCAGCTTTAGTCCTACAGGGGCCAGCAATCAGCCCCAGCATTTT

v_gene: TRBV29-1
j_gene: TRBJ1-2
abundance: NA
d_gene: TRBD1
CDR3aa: CSVKGTEEYYGYTF
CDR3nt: TGCAGCGTCAAAGGGACAGAAGAATACTATGGCTACACCTTC

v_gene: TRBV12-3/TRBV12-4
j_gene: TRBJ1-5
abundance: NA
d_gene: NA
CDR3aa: CASTRGLLGNQPQHF
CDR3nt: TGTGCCAGCACCCGGGGGTTACTGGGGAATCAGCCCCAGCATTTT

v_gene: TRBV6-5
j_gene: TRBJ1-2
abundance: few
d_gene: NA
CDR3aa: CASSYEDSFYGYTF
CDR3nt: TGTGCCAGCAGTTATGAGGACAGCTTCTATGGCTACACCTTC

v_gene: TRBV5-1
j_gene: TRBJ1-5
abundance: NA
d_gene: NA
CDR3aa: CASSSGGNQPQHF
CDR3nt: TGCGCCAGCAGCTCGGGGGGCAATCAGCCCCAGCATTTT

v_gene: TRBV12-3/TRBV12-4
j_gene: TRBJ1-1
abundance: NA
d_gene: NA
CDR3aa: CASTLNTEAFF
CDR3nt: TGTGCCAGCACTCTGAACACTGAAGCTTTCTTT

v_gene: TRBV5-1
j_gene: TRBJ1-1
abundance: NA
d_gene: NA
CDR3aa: CASRPRDRETEAFF
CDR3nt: TGCGCCAGCAGGCCGAGGGATAGGGAGACTGAAGCTTTCTTT

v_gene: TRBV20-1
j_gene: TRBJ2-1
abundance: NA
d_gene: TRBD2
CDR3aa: CSARDSGRSGNEQFF
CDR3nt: TGCAGTGCTAGAGATTCCGGGAGGTCAGGCAATGAGCAGTTCTTC

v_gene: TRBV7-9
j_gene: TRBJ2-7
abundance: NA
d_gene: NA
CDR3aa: CASSLERGKHRNPYEQYF
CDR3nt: TGTGCCAGCAGCTTAGAGAGGGGAAAACACCGCAACCCCTACGAGCAGTACTTC

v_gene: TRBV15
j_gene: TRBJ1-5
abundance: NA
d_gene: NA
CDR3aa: CATSPGQYNQPQHF
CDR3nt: TGTGCCACCAGTCCTGGACAGTACAATCAGCCCCAGCATTTT

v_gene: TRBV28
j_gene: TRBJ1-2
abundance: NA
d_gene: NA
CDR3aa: CASGAWEAGYTF
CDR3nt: TGTGCCAGCGGTGCGTGGGAGGCTGGCTACACCTTC

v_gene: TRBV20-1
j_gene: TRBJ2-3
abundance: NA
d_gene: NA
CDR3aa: CSGSTDTQYF
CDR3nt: TGCAGTGGGAGCACAGATACGCAGTATTTT

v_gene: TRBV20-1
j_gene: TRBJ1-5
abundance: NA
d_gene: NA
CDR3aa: CSVQPGTSNQPQHF
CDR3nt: TGCAGTGTTCAGCCAGGGACGAGCAATCAGCCCCAGCATTTT

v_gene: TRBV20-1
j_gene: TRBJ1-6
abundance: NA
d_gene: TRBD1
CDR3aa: CSARDLGQYNSPLHF
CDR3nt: TGCAGTGCTAGAGATTTGGGACAGTATAATTCACCCCTCCACTTT

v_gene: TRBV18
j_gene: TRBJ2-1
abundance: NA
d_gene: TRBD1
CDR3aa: CASSPDRASYNEQFF
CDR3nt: TGTGCCAGCTCACCGGACAGGGCCTCCTACAATGAGCAGTTCTTC

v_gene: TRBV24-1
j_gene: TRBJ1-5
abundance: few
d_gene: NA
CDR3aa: CATSDGGNQPQHF
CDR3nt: TGTGCCACCAGTGACGGGGGCAATCAGCCCCAGCATTTT

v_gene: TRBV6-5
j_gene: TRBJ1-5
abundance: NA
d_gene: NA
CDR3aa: CASSRTEIGQPQHF
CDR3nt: TGTGCCAGCAGCAGGACAGAGATCGGTCAGCCCCAGCATTTT

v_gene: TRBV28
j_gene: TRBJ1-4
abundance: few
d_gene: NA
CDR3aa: CASSLDQALTNEKLFF
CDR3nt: TGTGCCAGCAGTTTAGATCAGGCGCTTACTAATGAAAAACTGTTTTTT

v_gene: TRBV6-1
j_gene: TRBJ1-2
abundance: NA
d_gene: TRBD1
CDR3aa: CASSEAWDSYYGYTF
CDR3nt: TGTGCCAGCAGTGAAGCTTGGGACAGTTACTATGGCTACACCTTC

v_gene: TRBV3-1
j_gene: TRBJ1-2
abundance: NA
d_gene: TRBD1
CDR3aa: CASSQDRGQGAGGYTF
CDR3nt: TGTGCCAGCAGCCAAGATCGAGGACAGGGGGCGGGAGGCTACACCTTC

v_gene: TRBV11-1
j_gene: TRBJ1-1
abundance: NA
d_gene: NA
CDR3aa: CASSYTKTWANTEAFF
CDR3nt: TGTGCCAGCAGTTACACCAAAACTTGGGCTAACACTGAAGCTTTCTTT

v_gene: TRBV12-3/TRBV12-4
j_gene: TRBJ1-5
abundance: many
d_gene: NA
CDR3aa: CASSLQGGGQPQHF
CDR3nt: TGTGCCAGCAGTTTACAGGGAGGAGGTCAGCCCCAGCATTTT

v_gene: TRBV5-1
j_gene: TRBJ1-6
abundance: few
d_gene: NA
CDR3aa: CASSLDLYNSPLHF
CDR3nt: TGCGCCAGCAGCTTGGATCTGTATAATTCACCCCTCCACTTT

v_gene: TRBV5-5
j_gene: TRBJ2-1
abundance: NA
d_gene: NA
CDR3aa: CASRATAVSYNEQFF
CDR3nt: TGTGCCAGCAGAGCAACGGCGGTCTCCTACAATGAGCAGTTCTTC

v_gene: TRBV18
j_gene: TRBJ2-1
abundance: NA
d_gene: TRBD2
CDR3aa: CASSNPSGGIYSEQFF
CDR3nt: TGTGCCAGCTCGAATCCTAGCGGGGGCATTTATAGTGAGCAGTTCTTC

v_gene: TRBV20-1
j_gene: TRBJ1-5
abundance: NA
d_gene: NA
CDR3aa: CSAPDPAGYSNQPQHF
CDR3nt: TGCAGTGCCCCCGATCCCGCGGGGTATAGCAATCAGCCCCAGCATTTT

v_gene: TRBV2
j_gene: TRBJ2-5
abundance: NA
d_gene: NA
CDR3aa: CASSDFPGKYQETQYF
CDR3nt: TGTGCCAGCAGTGATTTCCCAGGAAAGTACCAAGAGACCCAGTACTTC

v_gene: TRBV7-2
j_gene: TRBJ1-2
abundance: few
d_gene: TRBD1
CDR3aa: CASSGGQPSNYGYTF
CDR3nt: TGTGCCAGCAGCGGGGGACAGCCTTCTAACTATGGCTACACCTTC

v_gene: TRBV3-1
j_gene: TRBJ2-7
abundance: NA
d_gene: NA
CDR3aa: CASSQDQSGAREQYF
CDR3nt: TGTGCCAGCAGCCAAGATCAGAGTGGAGCTCGCGAGCAGTACTTC

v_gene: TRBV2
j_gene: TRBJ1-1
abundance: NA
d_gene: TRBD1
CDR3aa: CARGQGLNTEAFF
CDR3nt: TGTGCCAGAGGACAGGGCTTGAACACTGAAGCTTTCTTT

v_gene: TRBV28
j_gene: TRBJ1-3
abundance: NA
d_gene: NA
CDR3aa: CASSPRIGQTSFSGNTIYF
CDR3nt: TGTGCCAGCAGTCCCCGGATTGGACAGACCAGCTTCTCTGGAAACACCATATATTTT

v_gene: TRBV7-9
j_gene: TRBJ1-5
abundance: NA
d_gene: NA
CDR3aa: CASSRKNQPQHF
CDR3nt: TGTGCCAGCAGTCGGAAGAATCAGCCCCAGCATTTT

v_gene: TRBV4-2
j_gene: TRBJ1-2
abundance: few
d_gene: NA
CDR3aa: CASSQDPGLPYGYTF
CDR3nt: TGTGCCAGCAGCCAAGACCCAGGGCTCCCTTATGGCTACACCTTC

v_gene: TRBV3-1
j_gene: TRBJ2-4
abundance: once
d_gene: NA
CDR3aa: CASSLQGAKNIQYF
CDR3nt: TGTGCCAGCAGCCTACAGGGAGCCAAAAACATTCAGTACTTC

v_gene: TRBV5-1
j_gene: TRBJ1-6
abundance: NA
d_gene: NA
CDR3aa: CASSLEGPSPLHF
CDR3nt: TGCGCCAGCAGCTTGGAGGGCCCTTCACCCCTCCACTTT

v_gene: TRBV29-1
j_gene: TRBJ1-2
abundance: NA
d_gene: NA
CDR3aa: CSGETGGYGYTF
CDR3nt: TGCAGCGGGGAGACAGGCGGATATGGCTACACCTTC

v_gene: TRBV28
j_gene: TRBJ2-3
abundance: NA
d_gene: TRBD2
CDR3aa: CASRAAGSTDTQYF
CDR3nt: TGTGCCAGCAGAGCAGCGGGATCCACAGATACGCAGTATTTT